The rows below give T cell receptor beta chains drawn from one sample of a study of T cell changes during pregnancy in multiple sclerosis. Sequenced by immunoSEQ multiplex PCR; TCRdb stores in-frame clones only, minus some. The sample contains roughly 89,000 clones, 90% to 95% of which appear only once. This material consisted of peripheral blood, taken in the first trimester of pregnancy. The receptors were gathered from a female donor with multiple sclerosis, enrolled in a pregnancy study. Each CDR3 is given with its conserved first and last residue. D genes are given only for firm matches. Part of the rows lack a size; the others show once, few, many or a class for expanded clones.

NA | NA | TRBJ2-5 | TRBV27 | TGTGCCAGCAGTCCACACCAGGGACAAGAGACCCAGTACTTC | CASSPHQGQETQYF
TRBD1 | NA | TRBJ1-1 | TRBV11-2 | TGTGCCAGCAGCCCAGGACAGGGACAGGACACTGAAGCTTTCTTT | CASSPGQGQDTEAFF
TRBD1 | NA | TRBJ1-6 | TRBV27 | TGTGCCAGCAGGGGATTATACAGGGGGCGGTATAATTCACCCCTCCACTTT | CASRGLYRGRYNSPLHF
TRBD1 | NA | TRBJ1-2 | TRBV7-9 | TGTGCCAGCAGCTTAGGTCCAGGGGGGATCTATGGCTACACCTTC | CASSLGPGGIYGYTF
TRBD2 | NA | TRBJ2-3 | TRBV5-1 | TGCGCCAGCAGCTTGAGGATAGCGGGCCCCACAGATACGCAGTATTTT | CASSLRIAGPTDTQYF
NA | NA | TRBJ2-3 | TRBV5-1 | TGCGCCAGCAGGGAAGGATTGGGACTCACTACAGATACGCAGTATTTT | CASREGLGLTTDTQYF
NA | NA | TRBJ2-7 | TRBV19 | TGTGCCAGTAGTCCCCGGGACACTAACTCCTACGAGCAGTACTTC | CASSPRDTNSYEQYF
TRBD1 | NA | TRBJ1-3 | TRBV4-1 | TGCGCCAGCAGCCAGATCCCCGGGACAGGGGCTGATCGAAACACCATATATTTT | CASSQIPGTGADRNTIYF
TRBD1 | NA | TRBJ1-4 | TRBV2 | TGTGCCAGCAGTACAGGGTTTGACAGGGGGGAAAAACTGTTTTTT | CASSTGFDRGEKLFF
NA | once | TRBJ1-6 | TRBV30 | TGTGCCTGGAGTGCAGGAGGTCTGTCACCCCTCCACTTT | CAWSAGGLSPLHF
TRBD2 | NA | TRBJ2-1 | TRBV6-1 | TGTGCCAGCAGTGACAGCGGGAAGGGCAATGAGCAGTTCTTC | CASSDSGKGNEQFF
NA | NA | TRBJ1-2 | TRBV5-8 | TGTGCCACCGGGGAACCGTATGGCTACACCTTC | CATGEPYGYTF